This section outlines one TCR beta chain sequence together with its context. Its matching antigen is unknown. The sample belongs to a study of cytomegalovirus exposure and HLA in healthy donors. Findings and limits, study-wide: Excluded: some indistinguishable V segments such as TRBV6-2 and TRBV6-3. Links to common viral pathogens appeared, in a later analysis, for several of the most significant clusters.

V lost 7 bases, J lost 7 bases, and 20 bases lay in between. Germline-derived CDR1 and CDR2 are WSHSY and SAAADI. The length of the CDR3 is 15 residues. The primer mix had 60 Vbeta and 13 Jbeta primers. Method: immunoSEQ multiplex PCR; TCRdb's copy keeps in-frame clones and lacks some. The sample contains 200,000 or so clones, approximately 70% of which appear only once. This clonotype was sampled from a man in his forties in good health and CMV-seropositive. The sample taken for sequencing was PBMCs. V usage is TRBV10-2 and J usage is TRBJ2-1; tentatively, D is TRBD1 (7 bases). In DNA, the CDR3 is TGCGCCAGCAATTTATACAGTGCAGGGGGGAATGAGCAGTTCTTC. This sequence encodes CASNLYSAGGNEQFF.